The clone carrying this T cell receptor (beta chain) came up many times. TCRdb re-derived calls from the 5' RACE reads in MiXCR, one entry per CDR3 protein. The profile shows about 240,000 distinct CDR3 sequences, around 9.2% of them singletons. Between the trimmed V and J ends, which lost 7 bases and 3 bases, there was a span of 12 bases. This CDR3 region has 14 residues. The sample comes from a study of CD8 T cells in ankylosing spondylitis. The specimen sequenced was blood, either unsorted or a sorted T cell fraction (not recorded which). This clonotype originated in a male donor with ankylosing spondylitis or in good health (not recorded which). V gene TRBV12-3 or TRBV12-4 combines with J gene TRBJ1-4; a weak D match, TRBD1 (5 bases). This CDR3 reads CASNPGLANEKLFF. In DNA, the CDR3 is TGTGCCAGCAATCCAGGGTTGGCTAATGAAAAACTGTTTTTT.